Here is one T cell receptor (beta chain) with its context. The antigen is not known. These data belong to a study of shared clonotypes between healthy human individuals. Study-wide findings and caveats: Richness estimates generally favored naive over memory subsets. The generation probabilities recorded for non-shared clonotypes fell below those of clonotypes shared by all four donors.

Germline CDR1 reads MGHRA; CDR2 reads YSYEKL. This CDR3 region has 16 residues. V lost 1 base to trimming and J lost 6 bases; unmatched junction nucleotides: 9. This table comes from immunoSEQ multiplex PCR, and its TCRdb copy is limited to in-frame clones, with some not included. The sample comprises 2 million to 2.5 million clones, approximately 95% of which are singletons, and roughly 0.36% rests with the top ten. The donors, healthy adults who were HIV-negative, had experienced no recent acute infections or vaccinations. The donor cohort consisted entirely of Caucasian adults residing in Nashville, Tennessee.

The V call is TRBV4-1, the J call TRBJ2-7; TRBD2 aligns across 10 bases. What was sequenced was naive CD4+ T cells from PBMCs. Documented subset: CD45RA+ positively selected. The sequence was collected from a man between 18 and 35 years old in good health. Some clones in this sample may be carry-over from other donors' samples. The CDR3 loop reads CASSQGSSGSLSEQYF. For the CDR3, the DNA is TGCGCCAGCAGCCAAGGCTCTAGCGGGAGTCTCTCCGAGCAGTACTTC.